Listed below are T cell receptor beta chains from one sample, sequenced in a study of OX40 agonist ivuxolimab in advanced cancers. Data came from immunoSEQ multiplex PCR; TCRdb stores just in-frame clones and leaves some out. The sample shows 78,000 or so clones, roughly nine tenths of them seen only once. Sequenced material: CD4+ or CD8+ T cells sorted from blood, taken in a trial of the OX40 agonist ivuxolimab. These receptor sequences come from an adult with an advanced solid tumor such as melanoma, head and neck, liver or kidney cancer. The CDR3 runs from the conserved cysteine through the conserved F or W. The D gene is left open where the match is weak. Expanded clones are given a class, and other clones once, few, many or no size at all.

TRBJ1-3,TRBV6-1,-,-,CASSETDVYSGNTIYF,TGTGCCAGCAGTGAAACAGACGTCTACTCTGGAAACACCATATATTTT
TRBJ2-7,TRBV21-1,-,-,CASSRRTGGAGHEQYF,TGTGCCAGCAGCAGACGAACAGGGGGGGCCGGCCACGAGCAGTACTTC
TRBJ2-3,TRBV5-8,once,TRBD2,CASSLVVAGGADTQYF,TGTGCCAGCAGCTTGGTTGTAGCGGGAGGGGCAGATACGCAGTATTTT
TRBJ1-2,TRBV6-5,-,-,CASSYGGRTNYGYTF,TGTGCCAGCAGTTACGGGGGGCGGACTAACTATGGCTACACCTTC
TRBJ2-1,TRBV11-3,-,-,CASSFGGIAYNEQFF,TGTGCCAGCAGCTTCGGGGGAATCGCCTACAATGAGCAGTTCTTC
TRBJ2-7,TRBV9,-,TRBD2,CASSVLSSGRAEQYF,TGTGCCAGCAGCGTACTTTCTAGCGGGAGGGCCGAGCAGTACTTC
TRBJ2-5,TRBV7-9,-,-,CASTSGETQYF,TGTGCCAGCACCTCCGGGGAGACCCAGTACTTC
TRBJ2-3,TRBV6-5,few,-,CASSRGVVGDTQYF,TGTGCCAGCAGCCGTGGGGTAGTTGGAGATACGCAGTATTTT
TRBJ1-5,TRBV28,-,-,CASSTLGVIRNQPQHF,TGTGCCAGCTCGACCCTGGGTGTGATCCGCAATCAGCCCCAGCATTTT
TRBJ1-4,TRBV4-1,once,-,CASSQDFSVGATNEKLFF,TGCGCCAGCAGCCAAGATTTCTCGGTGGGAGCAACTAATGAAAAACTGTTTTTT
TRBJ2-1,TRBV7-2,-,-,CASSSKSGSNEQFF,TGTGCCAGCAGCTCCAAGAGCGGATCCAATGAGCAGTTCTTC
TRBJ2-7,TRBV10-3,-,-,CAISGRGQISYEQYF,TGTGCCATCAGTGGGAGAGGACAAATCTCCTACGAGCAGTACTTC
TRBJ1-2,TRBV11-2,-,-,CASRSVYGYTF,TGTGCCAGCCGCAGCGTCTATGGCTACACCTTC
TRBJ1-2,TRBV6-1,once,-,CATKGDDRPFGGYTF,TGTGCCACCAAAGGGGACGACAGACCCTTCGGTGGCTACACCTTC